This T cell receptor beta chain was sequenced in a study of molecular identifiers for immune sequencing clone quantification. Findings and caveats of the study: Underestimation of highly expanded clone sizes could arise where identical TCR molecules share a barcode.

Between roughly 19,000 and 1,100,000 sorted cells, with 10%, 30% or 50% RNA, yielded naive CD8 libraries. This CDR3 has 13 residues. Germline V gene sequence: CDR1 DFQATT, CDR2 SNEGSKA (reference sequence). For bulk TCR libraries, previously described methods and listed TCR primers were used. TCRdb used MiXCR to reprocess the PCR reads, holding one entry per CDR3 protein. Among 100,000 or so distinct CDR3 sequences listed, over 20% were seen once. Concerning this clonotype itself: Its antigen is as yet unknown. Possible read error: a much larger clone is one base away.

The source of this sequence is a human donor in good health. Some libraries in this study had Jurkat cell RNA spiked in. The chain is built from TRBV20-1 and TRBJ2-3, with D unclear. Sequencing was carried out using naive CD8+ T cells from blood, with Jurkat cell RNA spiked in. Subset defined: FACS-sorted CD8+CD4-CCR7+CD45RA+ naive T cells. The CDR3 sequence: CGALSGSTDTQYF. For the CDR3, the DNA is TGCGGTGCTCTCAGTGGTAGCACAGATACGCAGTATTTT.